The rows below give T cell receptor beta chains drawn from one sample of a study of blood T cells in healthy people across ages. TCRdb used MiXCR to reprocess the 5' RACE reads, holding one entry per CDR3 protein. The repertoire has 600,000 or so distinct CDR3 sequences, around 21% of them found once; the top ten carry 3% to 4.5%. Sequenced: blood. These receptors originate from a man between 65 and 85 years old in good health. Each CDR3 is given with its conserved first and last residue. Each record gives: clone size, V gene, J gene, D gene, CDR3 DNA, CDR3 protein. The D gene is left open where the match is weak. Size is stated for part of the rows, as once, few or many counts, or as a class when the clone is expanded.

NA,TRBV6-6,TRBJ2-4,NA,TGTGCCAGCAAGGAGATAAACATTCAGTACTTC,CASKEINIQYF
NA,TRBV5-1,TRBJ1-3,NA,TGCGCCAGCAGTCAAACCGAACAGGGAAGAAACACCATATATTTT,CASSQTEQGRNTIYF
NA,TRBV12-5,TRBJ2-1,TRBD2,TGTGCTAGTGGTTTGGTACGGACTAGCGGGACGGGCTACAATGAGCAGTTCTTC,CASGLVRTSGTGYNEQFF
NA,TRBV7-9,TRBJ2-2,NA,TGTGCCAGCAGCTTTTGGTCCGCGAACACCGGGGAGCTGTTTTTT,CASSFWSANTGELFF
few,TRBV29-1,TRBJ2-3,TRBD1,TGCAGCGCCGAGGGACAGAACACAGATACGCGGTATTTT,CSAEGQNTDTRYF
few,TRBV24-1,TRBJ2-2,NA,TGTGCCACCAGTGATCGACCGAGTGGGGAGCTGTTTTTT,CATSDRPSGELFF
few,TRBV5-6,TRBJ2-3,TRBD2,TGTGCCAGCAGCTCCGGACTAGCGGGAGCTCCAGATACGCAGTATTTT,CASSSGLAGAPDTQYF
few,TRBV7-9,TRBJ2-7,NA,TGTGCCAGCAGCTTATCAGGGGCAGGGTACGAGCAGTACTTC,CASSLSGAGYEQYF
few,TRBV6-1,TRBJ2-2,TRBD1,TGTGCCAGCAGTGAAAGACAGGGCTTGAACACCGGGGAGCTGTTTTTT,CASSERQGLNTGELFF
many,TRBV25-1,TRBJ2-2,NA,TGTGCCAGCAGTGTGAAGGACGGGAACACCGGGGAGCTGTTTTTT,CASSVKDGNTGELFF
NA,TRBV28,TRBJ2-1,TRBD2,TGTGCCAGCAGTTTTCGCAGCGGGAGTCCTGAGCAGTTCTTC,CASSFRSGSPEQFF
NA,TRBV11-2,TRBJ2-6,NA,TGTGCCAGCAGCGAGACGTCTGGGGCCAACGTCCTGACTTTC,CASSETSGANVLTF
NA,TRBV7-9,TRBJ1-2,NA,TGTGCCAGCAGCGCAGCGGGGGCCGAGATCTATGGCTACACCTTC,CASSAAGAEIYGYTF
few,TRBV6-5,TRBJ1-5,NA,TGTGCCAGCAGTTACTCGGGGGAGGGGAGGCAGCCCCAGCATTTT,CASSYSGEGRQPQHF
few,TRBV12-3/TRBV12-4,TRBJ2-1,NA,TGTGCCAGCAGTAGTTTAGGGTGGGAGCAGTTCTTC,CASSSLGWEQFF
NA,TRBV29-1,TRBJ2-5,NA,TGCAGCGTTGAAGATCGGGCTGAACAAGAGACCCAGTACTTC,CSVEDRAEQETQYF
many,TRBV3-1,TRBJ2-5,NA,TGTGCCAGCAGCCAAGAGACGCAGCGAGAGACCCAGTACTTC,CASSQETQRETQYF
NA,TRBV7-2,TRBJ1-1,TRBD1,TGTGCCAGCAGCTTACTCGGGACAGGGCTCACTGAAGCTTTCTTT,CASSLLGTGLTEAFF
NA,TRBV20-1,TRBJ2-5,TRBD2,TGCAGTGCTAGAGAGCAGCGGGACACCCAGTACTTC,CSAREQRDTQYF
NA,TRBV9,TRBJ2-5,NA,TGTGCCAGCAGCCCCAACGAGGAGTTGGAGACCCAGTACTTC,CASSPNEELETQYF
many,TRBV29-1,TRBJ2-5,NA,TGCAGCGTTGGGCTGGGGGGATCCGGTGAGACCCAGTACTTC,CSVGLGGSGETQYF
few,TRBV6-1,TRBJ2-7,NA,TGTGCCAGCAGTGAAAGATGGGACAAGCCCTACGAGCAGTACTTC,CASSERWDKPYEQYF
few,TRBV24-1,TRBJ1-5,NA,TGTGCCACCAGTGAGGAACGGAATCAGCCCCAGCATTTT,CATSEERNQPQHF
NA,TRBV5-1,TRBJ1-3,NA,TGCGCCAGCAGCCAACGGGACCGAGGGTCTGGAAACACCATATATTTT,CASSQRDRGSGNTIYF
NA,TRBV2,TRBJ2-7,NA,TGTGCCATAGGTCGGGGGTACGAGCAGTACTTC,CAIGRGYEQYF
NA,TRBV6-5,TRBJ1-1,NA,TGTGCCAGCAGTTACTCGTCACAGAAAGAAGCTTTCTTT,CASSYSSQKEAFF
NA,TRBV7-2,TRBJ1-1,TRBD1,TGTGCCAGCAGCCTACAGGGGTCCCCGAACACTGAAGCTTTCTTT,CASSLQGSPNTEAFF
NA,TRBV12-3/TRBV12-4,TRBJ2-3,TRBD1,TGTGCCAGCAGTTTCTACAGGGGGACGCAAGGTACGCAGTATTTT,CASSFYRGTQGTQYF
many,TRBV5-1,TRBJ2-1,TRBD2,TGCGCCAGCAGCTTGAGGGAGGGACTAGCGGAGTACAATGAGCAGTTCTTC,CASSLREGLAEYNEQFF
few,TRBV2,TRBJ2-2,TRBD1,TGTGCCAGCAGGAGGACAGGGGGCACCGGGGAGCTGTTTTTT,CASRRTGGTGELFF
NA,TRBV7-2,TRBJ2-5,TRBD1,TGTGCCAGCAGCACAGGGGGCCTACGTTGGGAGACCCAGTACTTC,CASSTGGLRWETQYF
NA,TRBV4-3,TRBJ2-3,NA,TGCGCCAGCAGCCAAGATGCCAGCTCGGGCACAGATACACAGTATTTT,CASSQDASSGTDTQYF
few,TRBV3-1,TRBJ2-3,NA,TGTGCCAGCAGCCAAGAGCTCCACGGTTCGCAGTATTTT,CASSQELHGSQYF
many,TRBV10-3,TRBJ2-3,NA,TGTGCCATCAGTGACGGCGGCGGCACAGATACGCAGTATTTT,CAISDGGGTDTQYF
few,TRBV4-3,TRBJ2-7,TRBD2,TGCGCCAGCAGCCAAGAGTCCCCGGCAGCGGGAGGCTACGAGCAGTACTTC,CASSQESPAAGGYEQYF
NA,TRBV7-2,TRBJ2-1,TRBD2,TGTGCCAGCAGACTACCGGGACTAGCGAGCAATGAGCAGTTCTTC,CASRLPGLASNEQFF
few,TRBV3-1,TRBJ2-5,NA,TGTGCCAGCAGCCAAGAGTCGACTACCCAGTACTTC,CASSQESTTQYF